This paragraph covers one T cell receptor (beta chain) sequence. This clone has just a few counts. It lacks a known antigen. No base quality values were provided; no much bigger clone lies one nucleotide off. TCRbeta CDR3 regions were amplified from genomic DNA by means of the immunoSEQ Assay, a bias-controlled multiplex PCR. The original pipeline was this. Nucleated cell counts per sample were estimated from amplification of reference gene primers within the assay. To quantify the absolute abundance of each unique TCRbeta CDR3 rearrangement, sequence reads were collapsed and filtered. Productive Simpson clonality was computed per sample as the square root of Simpson's diversity index over productive rearrangements. The clones in this table, taken by TCRdb from immuneACCESS, are in-frame only. Not every clone is retained; where verified, under half of the shortfall comes from an unresolved V gene, and the cause of the rest is unknown. Clonal size and the V and J genes are those of that table, whereas D and trimming came from the DNA. For this sample there are about 200,000 clones; 75% to 85% appear just once. The ten largest make up roughly 13% of the sample.

Each collaborating institution followed its own protocols to collect whole blood in K2EDTA tubes. For TCRbeta analysis, collaborators shipped samples in one of three forms: frozen whole blood, isolated PBMCs, or DNA extracted from either of those sample types. This specimen comes from a study of blood T cell repertoires in COVID-19 (dated by TCRdb to 2018 to 2020). Concerning the study at large: Collaborator samples came from the United States, Italy and Spain and covered acute and convalescent phases of COVID-19. The material from the prospective study consisted of cDNA or gDNA derived from T cells, B-cell-depleted T cells, or PBMCs. Deeply sampled blood TCRbeta repertoires from subjects exposed to, actively infected with, or recovered from COVID-19 were included in the dataset. The repertoires were made available in a free public database intended to serve as a resource for research on the immune response to SARS-CoV-2. Samples came from the ongoing ImmuneRACE study (first 160 participants) plus 1,254 subjects from 6 global collaborators. Nearly every sample came with metadata listing a de-identified subject ID, COVID-19 status, age in years and sex. Where HLA class I and class II types were available, the types were taken from metadata supplied by the sample provider, not from assay-based typing.

General conclusions and limits of the study: How much clinical and demographic metadata was included differed by source and by participant, and the metadata was provided uncurated.

The CDR1 and CDR2 encoded by the germline V gene (reference sequence) are SEHNR and FQNEAQ. The CDR3 spans 13 residues, from the cysteine through the phenylalanine. Of all the DNA, just the CDR3 is kept, 39 bases in frame from base 1. The trim is 3 bases for V and 3 bases for J, with a gap of 9 bases between the germline ends. Sample: peripheral blood. Here the chain combines TRBV7-9 and TRBJ2-7; the D gene identity is not certain. The clonotype originates from a human donor in a cohort sampled during active COVID-19. The DNA sequence is TGTGCCAGCAGCTTCGGAGCGTTCTACGAGCAGTACTTC. Its protein is CASSFGAFYEQYF.